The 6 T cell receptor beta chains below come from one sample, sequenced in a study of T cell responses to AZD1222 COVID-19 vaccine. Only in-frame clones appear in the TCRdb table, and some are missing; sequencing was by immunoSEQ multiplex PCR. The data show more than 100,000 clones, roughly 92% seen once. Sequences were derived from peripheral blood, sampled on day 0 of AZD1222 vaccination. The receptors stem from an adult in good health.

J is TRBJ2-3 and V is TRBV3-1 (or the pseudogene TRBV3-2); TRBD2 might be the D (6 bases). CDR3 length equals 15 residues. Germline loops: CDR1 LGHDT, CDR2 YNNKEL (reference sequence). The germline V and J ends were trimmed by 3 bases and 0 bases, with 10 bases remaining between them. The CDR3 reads CASSQPGTSTDTQYF. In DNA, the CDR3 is TGTGCCAGCAGCCAGCCCGGGACTAGCACAGATACGCAGTATTTT.

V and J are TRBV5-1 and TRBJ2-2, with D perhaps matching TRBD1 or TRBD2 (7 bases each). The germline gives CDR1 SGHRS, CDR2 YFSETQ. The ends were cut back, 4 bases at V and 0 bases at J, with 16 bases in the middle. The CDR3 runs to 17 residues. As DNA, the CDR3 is TGCGCCAGCAGCCGGGGGGTGACAGGGTCGAACACCGGGGAGCTGTTTTTT. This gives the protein CASSRGVTGSNTGELFF.

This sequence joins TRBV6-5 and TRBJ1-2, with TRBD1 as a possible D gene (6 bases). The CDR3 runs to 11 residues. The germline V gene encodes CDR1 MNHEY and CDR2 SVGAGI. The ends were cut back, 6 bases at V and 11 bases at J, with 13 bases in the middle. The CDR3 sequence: CASSRGGRYTF. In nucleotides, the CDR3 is TGTGCCAGCAGCAGGGGTGGGAGGTACACCTTC.

CDR3 coding DNA: TGCGCCAGCAGCTTGGCCCCCTCCACAGGGTTTTCCTACAATGAGCAGTTCTTC. Its translation is CASSLAPSTGFSYNEQFF. The chain uses TRBV5-1 and TRBJ2-1; D may be TRBD1 (6 bases). The CDR3 is 18 residues long. Trimming left V 0 bases short and J 1 base short, with 17 bases between. Germline V gene sequence: CDR1 SGHRS, CDR2 YFSETQ.

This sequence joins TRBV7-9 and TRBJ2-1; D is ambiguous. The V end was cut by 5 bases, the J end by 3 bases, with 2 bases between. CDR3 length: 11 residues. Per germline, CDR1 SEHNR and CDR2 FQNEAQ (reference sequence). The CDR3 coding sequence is TGTGCCAGCAGCGACTACAATGAGCAGTTCTTC. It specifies CASSDYNEQFF.

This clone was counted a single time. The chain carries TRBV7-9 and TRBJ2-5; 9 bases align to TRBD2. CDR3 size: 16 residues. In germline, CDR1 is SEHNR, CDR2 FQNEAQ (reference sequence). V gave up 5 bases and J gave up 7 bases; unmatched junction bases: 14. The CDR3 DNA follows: TGTGCCAGCAGCGACCGTGGCGGGAGGGCCGCAGGGACCCAGTACTTC. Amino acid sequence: CASSDRGGRAAGTQYF.